The clone carrying this TCR beta chain was picked up many times. Its antigen is unknown. TCRdb independently ran MiXCR on the 5' RACE reads; one entry per CDR3 protein. This sample carries 350,000 to 450,000 distinct CDR3 sequences, approximately 17% of them seen once, and the ten largest clones take around 12%. These data come from a study of identical twins. The study's findings and limits: Conclusions rested on cross-sectional statistics rather than following the same donors. Excess sharing between twins was weaker in beta out-of-frame sequences.

Germline V gene sequence: CDR1 SGHVS, CDR2 FQNEAQ. The CDR3 sequence is 16 residues long. V was shortened by 1 base and J by 0 bases, with 10 bases between the two germline ends. This chain connects TRBV7-8 to TRBJ2-1; no firm D call. Sequencing used naive T cells sorted from blood. This clonotype originated in a man aged 45 to 65 in good health. This chain's CDR3 is CASSLERPISYNEQFF. In nucleotides, the CDR3 is TGTGCCAGCAGCTTAGAGAGGCCGATCTCCTACAATGAGCAGTTCTTC.